Listed below are T cell receptor beta chains from one sample, sequenced in a study of blood T cell repertoires in COVID-19. Sequencing used immunoSEQ multiplex PCR; TCRdb keeps in-frame clones, though not all of them. The sample carries a few hundred thousand clones, 88% recorded once. Sequences were obtained from peripheral blood. All receptors derive from a woman in her sixties or seventies with COVID-19, enrolled during active disease. Both conserved end residues are part of each CDR3. The order of the fields is J gene, clone size, V gene, D gene, CDR3 DNA, CDR3 protein. D genes are given only for firm matches. Size is omitted from some rows. Given values are once, few, many or a class for expanded clones.

J: TRBJ2-1
size: once
V: TRBV27
D: NA
DNA: TGTGCCAGCAGTTTTAGCGGAAGATACAATGAGCAGTTCTTC
CDR3: CASSFSGRYNEQFF

J: TRBJ2-1
size: NA
V: TRBV6-5
D: TRBD2
DNA: TGTGCCAGCAGCCGGGGGGGGAGTGAGCAGTTCTTC
CDR3: CASSRGGSEQFF

J: TRBJ2-3
size: NA
V: TRBV28
D: TRBD2
DNA: TGTGCCAGCATCGGGACTAGCGTGGCGAGGACAGATACGCAGTATTTT
CDR3: CASIGTSVARTDTQYF

J: TRBJ2-1
size: once
V: TRBV6-4
D: NA
DNA: TGTGCCAGCAGTGACACCAGGGGCAATGAGCAGTTCTTC
CDR3: CASSDTRGNEQFF

J: TRBJ1-4
size: NA
V: TRBV7-9
D: NA
DNA: TGTGCCAGCAGCTTGTCACAGGTGTTAAATGAAAAACTGTTTTTT
CDR3: CASSLSQVLNEKLFF

J: TRBJ1-2
size: NA
V: TRBV11-2
D: TRBD1
DNA: TGTGCCAGCAGCTTAGTTGGGACAGCACTCTATGGCTACACCTTC
CDR3: CASSLVGTALYGYTF

J: TRBJ1-1
size: NA
V: TRBV27
D: NA
DNA: TGTGCCAGCAGTCGGGATTCCTGGGGTGTGAACACTGAAGCTTTCTTT
CDR3: CASSRDSWGVNTEAFF

J: TRBJ1-6
size: NA
V: TRBV27
D: TRBD1
DNA: TGTGCCAGCAGTTACAGGGGAAATTCACCCCTCCACTTT
CDR3: CASSYRGNSPLHF

J: TRBJ2-1
size: NA
V: TRBV3-1/TRBV3-2
D: NA
DNA: TGTGCCAGCAGCCCGCGGGTGGGAGAGACTTACAATGAGCAGTTCTTC
CDR3: CASSPRVGETYNEQFF

J: TRBJ2-5
size: NA
V: TRBV4-1
D: NA
DNA: TGCGCCAGCAGCCAAGCGGGAGAGACCCAGTACTTC
CDR3: CASSQAGETQYF

J: TRBJ2-7
size: NA
V: TRBV5-8
D: TRBD1
DNA: TGTGCCAGCAGCCGCGGACAGGGGGCTGTTGAGCAGTACTTC
CDR3: CASSRGQGAVEQYF

J: TRBJ1-2
size: NA
V: TRBV7-9
D: NA
DNA: TGTGCCAGCAGCCCCACGCGGTGGAAGGGGGACTATGGCTACACCTTC
CDR3: CASSPTRWKGDYGYTF

J: TRBJ1-3
size: NA
V: TRBV12-3/TRBV12-4
D: NA
DNA: TGTGCCAGCAGTTTACCGGGAAACACCATATATTTT
CDR3: CASSLPGNTIYF

J: TRBJ1-2
size: NA
V: TRBV19
D: NA
DNA: TGTGCCAGTAGTATTCGTTATGTCGCCGCCCCCTACGGCTACACCTTC
CDR3: CASSIRYVAAPYGYTF

J: TRBJ2-7
size: NA
V: TRBV27
D: NA
DNA: TGTGCCAGCAGTCTATCAGGCCTTATACCGGGCTACGAGCAGTACTTC
CDR3: CASSLSGLIPGYEQYF

J: TRBJ2-3
size: NA
V: TRBV5-1
D: TRBD1
DNA: TGCGCCAGCCGGGACAGGGCCATGGATACGCAGTATTTT
CDR3: CASRDRAMDTQYF

J: TRBJ1-6
size: NA
V: TRBV9
D: NA
DNA: TGTGCCAGCAGCGAAAACAGGTTTAATTCACCCCTCCACTTT
CDR3: CASSENRFNSPLHF